The 12 T cell receptor beta chains below were found in one sample sequenced in a study of T cell changes during pregnancy in multiple sclerosis. Only in-frame clones appear in the TCRdb table, and some are missing; sequencing was by immunoSEQ multiplex PCR. There are approximately 38,000 clones in the sample; 91% occur only once, and about 6.3% lies in the top ten. Source: CD8+ T cells from peripheral blood mononuclear cells, taken in the second trimester of pregnancy. The receptors shown here come from a female donor with multiple sclerosis, enrolled in a pregnancy study.

V is TRBV4-3 and J is TRBJ2-3, with 8 bases that match TRBD2. The CDR3 covers 17 residues. The germline V gene encodes CDR1 LGHNA and CDR2 YSLEER. The ends lost 3 bases at V and 4 bases at J; junction bases unmatched: 12. The CDR3 sequence: CASSQLGSSGGADTQYF. The CDR3 DNA is TGCGCCAGCAGCCAGCTAGGGTCCAGCGGGGGCGCAGATACGCAGTATTTT.

The count of this clone is one. V gene TRBV7-6 combines with J gene TRBJ2-7; the D gene is possibly TRBD2 (6 bases). V lost 1 base to trimming and J lost 3 bases, with 13 bases between them. The CDR3 runs to 15 residues. CDR1 SGHVS and CDR2 FNYEAQ come from the germline V gene. CDR3 coding DNA: TGTGCCAGCAGCTTAGAGGAGGGGATCGGCTACGAGCAGTACTTC. It codes for CASSLEEGIGYEQYF.

This clone was seen a handful of times. The V call is TRBV10-3, the J call TRBJ1-3; D is unresolved. Per the germline V gene, CDR1 is ENHRY and CDR2 is SYGVKD. Trimming took 6 bases from V and 0 from J, leaving 15 bases between them. There are 16 residues in the CDR3. CDR3 residues: CAIRGGTLNSGNTIYF. The CDR3, as DNA: TGTGCCATCAGGGGAGGAACTCTGAACTCTGGAAACACCATATATTTT.

This chain joins TRBV7-9 and TRBJ2-5; maybe TRBD2 (6 bases). This CDR3 has 16 amino acids. Germline CDR1 SEHNR, CDR2 FQNEAQ (reference sequence). Trimming removed 6 bases at V and 4 bases at J, with 21 bases between. The CDR3 loop reads CASRQSPGVVLETQYF. The CDR3 region has the DNA TGTGCCAGCAGACAGTCTCCGGGGGTAGTATTAGAGACCCAGTACTTC.

The V and J genes are TRBV5-6 and TRBJ2-2, with D possibly being TRBD2 (6 bases). The CDR3 is 13 residues long. CDR1 is SGHDT, CDR2 YYEEEE, per germline. Trimming shortened V by 0 bases and J by 6 bases, and 6 bases separated the two germline ends. The CDR3: CASSLGGAGELFF. In nucleotides, the CDR3 is TGTGCCAGCAGCTTGGGGGGGGCCGGGGAGCTGTTTTTT.

This rearrangement joins TRBV19 to TRBJ2-7; 10 bases agree with TRBD2. The V and J ends lost 9 bases and 4 bases, in that order; junction bases with no gene match: 12. The germline V gene has CDR1 LNHDA and CDR2 SQIVND (reference sequence). This CDR3 contains 15 residues. CDR3 protein: CASVRLSGRAYEQYF. The CDR3 nucleotides are TGTGCCAGCGTGAGACTCAGCGGGAGGGCTTACGAGCAGTACTTC.

This chain uses TRBV5-5 with TRBJ1-2; 9 bases fit TRBD1. The CDR3 covers 13 residues. CDR1 and CDR2 (germline): SGHKS, YYEKEE (reference sequence). Losses at the gene ends were 2 bases for V and 9 bases for J; bases not matched to a gene: 5. In DNA, the CDR3 is TGTGCCAGCAGCTTCTGGGACAGGGATCGCTACACCTTC. Its protein is CASSFWDRDRYTF.

The chain recombines TRBV5-6 with TRBJ2-1; TRBD2 aligns across 7 bases. This CDR3 contains 13 residues. With 4 bases clipped from V and 9 bases from J, the junction kept 7 bases outside the gene matches. Germline V gives CDR1 SGHDT, CDR2 YYEEEE. The CDR3 is CASSHFSSGEQFF. CDR3 in DNA: TGTGCCAGCAGCCACTTTTCTAGCGGTGAGCAGTTCTTC.

The chain recombines TRBV19 with TRBJ1-1; D remains ambiguous. The CDR3 is 14 residues long. Trimming removed 5 bases from V and 4 bases from J, with 14 bases in between. CDR1 and CDR2 from the germline V gene are LNHDA and SQIVND (reference sequence). The CDR3 loop is CASSARGGTTEAFF. In nucleotides, the CDR3 is TGTGCCAGTAGTGCCCGAGGCGGTACCACTGAAGCTTTCTTT.

The chain employs TRBV14 and TRBJ1-1; the D is unclear. Germline V gene sequence: CDR1 SGHDN, CDR2 FVKESK. There are 13 residues in the CDR3. Trimming pared 1 base from V and 4 bases from J, leaving 7 bases between. CDR3 protein: CASSQGRLTEAFF. In DNA form, the CDR3 reads TGTGCCAGCAGCCAAGGCAGGCTCACTGAAGCTTTCTTT.

The V gene is TRBV9, the J gene TRBJ2-3; TRBD1 matches 9 bases. This CDR3 has 16 amino acids. Germline CDR1 is SGDLS and CDR2 is YYNGEE. Trimming took 3 bases from V and 0 from J; bases not matched to a gene: 5. In nucleotides, the CDR3 is TGTGCCAGCAGCGCCTCGACAGGGGGAAGCACAGATACGCAGTATTTT. Translating gives CASSASTGGSTDTQYF.

The chain recombines TRBV30 with TRBJ1-2; 7 bases fit TRBD1. The CDR3 is 14 amino acids. V lost 4 bases to trimming and J lost 0 bases; unmatched junction nucleotides: 5. The germline V gene has CDR1 GTSNPN and CDR2 SVGIG (reference sequence). CDR3 nucleotides: TGTGCCTGGACCAGGGGGAGAGCTAACTATGGCTACACCTTC. Protein: CAWTRGRANYGYTF. Looking up the rest from reference TRBV30 and TRBJ1-2 gives the full variable domain: SQTIHQWPATLVQPVGSPLSLECTVEGTSNPNLYWYRQAAGRGLQLLFYSVGIGQISSEVPQNLSASRPQDRQFILSSKKLLLSDSGFYLCAWTRGRANYGYTFGSGTRLTVV.